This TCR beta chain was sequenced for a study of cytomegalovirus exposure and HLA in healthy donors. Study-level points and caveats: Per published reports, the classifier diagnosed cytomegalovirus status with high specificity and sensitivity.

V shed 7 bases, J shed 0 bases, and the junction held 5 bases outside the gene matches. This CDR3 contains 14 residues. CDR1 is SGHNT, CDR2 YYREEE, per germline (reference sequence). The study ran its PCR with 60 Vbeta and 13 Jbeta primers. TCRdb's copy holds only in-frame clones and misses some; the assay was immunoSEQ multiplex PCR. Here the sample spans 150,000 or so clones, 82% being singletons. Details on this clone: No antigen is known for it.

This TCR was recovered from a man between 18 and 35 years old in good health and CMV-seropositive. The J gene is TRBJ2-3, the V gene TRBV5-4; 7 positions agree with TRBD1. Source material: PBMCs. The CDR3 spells CASRGQASTDTQYF. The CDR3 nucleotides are TGTGCCAGCCGCGGACAGGCTAGCACAGATACGCAGTATTTT.